These T cell receptor beta chains were read from a single sample in a study of cytomegalovirus exposure and HLA in healthy donors. Sequenced by immunoSEQ multiplex PCR; TCRdb stores in-frame clones only, minus some. The sample contains approximately 200,000 clones, under 90% of which appear only once. The sample comprised PBMCs. The receptors were sampled from a boy aged 2-15 years in good health and CMV-seronegative. The CDR3 runs from the conserved cysteine through the conserved F or W. The order of the fields is D gene, V gene, clone size, J gene, CDR3 protein, CDR3 DNA. D genes are given only for firm matches. The listing skips clone size in some rows; elsewhere it reads once, few, many or a size class.

TRBD1	TRBV7-2	NA	TRBJ2-3	CASSSYQGATDTQYF	TGTGCCAGCAGCTCGTATCAGGGGGCCACAGATACGCAGTATTTT
NA	TRBV5-4	NA	TRBJ2-1	CASSGSQFPRDNEQFF	TGTGCCAGCAGCGGATCCCAATTTCCCCGGGACAATGAGCAGTTCTTC
TRBD2	TRBV7-2	NA	TRBJ2-5	CASSFQGGETQYF	TGTGCCAGCAGCTTTCAGGGAGGGGAGACCCAGTACTTC
NA	TRBV5-5	NA	TRBJ1-1	CASSRTDMNTEAFF	TGTGCCAGCAGCAGGACTGATATGAACACTGAAGCTTTCTTT
NA	TRBV19	NA	TRBJ1-1	CASNRGGAKNTEAFF	TGTGCCAGTAATCGGGGAGGGGCGAAAAACACTGAAGCTTTCTTT
NA	TRBV5-4	few	TRBJ2-7	CASSPPGVSSYEQYF	TGTGCCAGCAGCCCCCCGGGGGTAAGCTCCTACGAGCAGTACTTC
TRBD2	TRBV4-3	few	TRBJ2-1	CASSQGEGSGSSSYNEQFF	TGCGCCAGCAGCCAAGGGGAAGGTAGCGGGTCCAGCTCCTACAATGAGCAGTTCTTC
TRBD1	TRBV7-9	NA	TRBJ2-7	CASSTPPTGSSYEQYF	TGTGCCAGCAGCACCCCACCGACAGGGAGCTCCTACGAGCAGTACTTC
TRBD1	TRBV7-6	NA	TRBJ2-7	CASSFKPDRGKTYEQYF	TGTGCCAGCAGCTTCAAGCCGGACAGGGGCAAAACCTACGAGCAGTACTTC
TRBD1	TRBV7-9	NA	TRBJ2-1	CSSSLAERGNRGLEQFF	TGTTCCAGCAGCTTAGCGGAGAGGGGGAACAGGGGGCTTGAGCAGTTCTTC
TRBD2	TRBV28	once	TRBJ2-7	CASSRQLAGDTYEQYF	TGTGCCAGCAGTCGCCAACTAGCGGGGGATACCTACGAGCAGTACTTC
TRBD1	TRBV5-1	NA	TRBJ2-5	CASKKTGGSETQYF	TGCGCCAGCAAAAAAACAGGGGGTTCTGAGACCCAGTACTTC
NA	TRBV5-1	NA	TRBJ2-3	CASHGGPRTDTQYF	TGCGCCAGCCACGGGGGGCCCCGCACAGATACGCAGTATTTT
NA	TRBV5-4	NA	TRBJ1-2	CASSSDSYGYTF	TGTGCCAGCAGCTCGGACAGCTATGGCTACACCTTC
NA	TRBV7-9	NA	TRBJ2-3	CASSWTTGSIADTQYF	TGTGCCAGCAGCTGGACGACAGGTAGTATCGCAGATACGCAGTATTTT
NA	TRBV21-1	NA	TRBJ1-2	CASSRNRGSGYGYTF	TGTGCCAGCAGCAGAAACAGGGGGTCGGGATATGGCTACACCTTC
NA	TRBV19	NA	TRBJ2-5	CASSRRVWGWETQYF	TGTGCCAGTAGTAGGAGGGTATGGGGGTGGGAGACCCAGTACTTC
NA	TRBV2	few	TRBJ2-3	CASSEVLYTDTQYF	TGTGCCAGCAGTGAAGTACTTTACACAGATACGCAGTATTTT
NA	TRBV7-8	NA	TRBJ2-2	CASSLDRTPNTGELFF	TGTGCCAGCAGCTTAGACAGGACCCCGAACACCGGGGAGCTGTTTTTT
NA	TRBV4-2	NA	TRBJ2-4	CASSQAGGIAKNIQYF	TGTGCCAGCAGCCAAGCTGGGGGCATAGCCAAAAACATTCAGTACTTC
NA	TRBV5-6	NA	TRBJ1-1	CASSFLSYMNTEAFF	TGTGCCAGCAGCTTCCTTAGCTACATGAACACTGAAGCTTTCTTT
TRBD1	TRBV27	NA	TRBJ1-6	CASSFWQGARNSPLHF	TGTGCCAGCAGTTTTTGGCAGGGGGCGCGAAATTCACCCCTCCACTTT
TRBD1	TRBV5-6	once	TRBJ1-2	CASSLLPESTGKYGYTF	TGTGCCAGCAGCTTGCTCCCCGAGTCGACAGGGAAGTATGGCTACACCTTC
NA	TRBV7-2	NA	TRBJ2-1	CASTGGSSYNEQFF	TGTGCCAGCACTGGAGGGAGCTCCTACAATGAGCAGTTCTTC
NA	TRBV5-1	NA	TRBJ2-7	CASSPGTRGHEQYF	TGCGCCAGCAGCCCCGGGACTCGTGGTCACGAGCAGTACTTC
NA	TRBV7-3	NA	TRBJ2-5	CASSLFPGAGPQETQYF	TGTGCCAGCAGCTTATTTCCCGGGGCGGGACCCCAAGAGACCCAGTACTTC
NA	TRBV5-8	NA	TRBJ1-6	CASSFGVHNSPLHF	TGTGCCAGCAGCTTCGGGGTCCATAATTCACCCCTCCACTTT
NA	TRBV4-3	NA	TRBJ2-3	CASSQGRADTQYF	TGCGCCAGCAGCCAAGGACGGGCAGATACGCAGTATTTT
TRBD1	TRBV15	NA	TRBJ1-1	CATSSLGQGLGTEAFF	TGTGCCACCAGCAGCCTGGGACAGGGACTGGGGACTGAAGCTTTCTTT
NA	TRBV9	NA	TRBJ2-1	CASSVGPLRYNEQFF	TGTGCCAGCAGCGTAGGCCCTCTTAGATACAATGAGCAGTTCTTC
NA	TRBV2	NA	TRBJ1-2	CASHRVPSTCTF	TGTGCCAGCCACCGGGTCCCGAGTACGTGCACCTTC
TRBD2	TRBV19	NA	TRBJ2-7	CASSISGLAATTYEQYF	TGTGCCAGTAGTATATCGGGACTAGCGGCTACAACCTACGAGCAGTACTTC
NA	TRBV21-1	NA	TRBJ2-3	CASRTGGDTDTQYF	TGTGCCAGCCGGACAGGGGGGGACACAGATACGCAGTATTTT
TRBD2	TRBV5-1	NA	TRBJ2-5	CASSWGSREGETQYF	TGCGCCAGCAGCTGGGGGTCGAGGGAGGGGGAGACCCAGTACTTC
NA	TRBV29-1	NA	TRBJ1-1	CSVGGAMNTEAFF	TGCAGCGTTGGCGGCGCCATGAACACTGAAGCTTTCTTT
TRBD2	TRBV2	NA	TRBJ2-7	CASSASRRGGRYEQYF	TGTGCCAGCAGTGCGTCTAGGCGGGGGGGCCGCTACGAGCAGTACTTC
NA	TRBV6-1	NA	TRBJ2-7	CASSAGATGISYEQYF	TGTGCCAGCAGTGCGGGCGCCACAGGAATCTCCTACGAGCAGTACTTC
TRBD1	TRBV7-8	NA	TRBJ1-2	CASSLRQGSDGYTF	TGTGCCAGCAGCTTGCGACAGGGATCGGATGGCTACACCTTC
NA	TRBV13	once	TRBJ1-3	CASSLITGNTIYF	TGTGCCAGCAGCTTAATTACAGGAAACACCATATATTTT
NA	TRBV7-3	once	TRBJ1-4	CARGSEKLFF	TGTGCCAGGGGGAGTGAAAAACTGTTTTTT
TRBD1	TRBV7-2	NA	TRBJ2-3	CASSPDRGWTDTQYF	TGTGCCAGCAGCCCGGACAGGGGGTGGACAGATACGCAGTATTTT
NA	TRBV11-3	NA	TRBJ1-2	CASSLGRGDYGYTF	TGTGCCAGCAGCTTAGGGAGGGGTGACTATGGCTACACCTTC
TRBD2	TRBV11-2	once	TRBJ2-3	CASSFGDYSTDTQYF	TGTGCCAGCAGCTTCGGGGACTATAGCACAGATACGCAGTATTTT
NA	TRBV29-1	NA	TRBJ2-3	CSATAGDTQYF	TGCAGCGCAACCGCCGGAGATACGCAGTATTTT
NA	TRBV4-2	few	TRBJ1-6	CASSQEGAAGLPPLHF	TGTGCCAGCAGCCAAGAGGGGGCGGCAGGGCTTCCACCCCTCCACTTT
NA	TRBV5-1	NA	TRBJ2-1	CASSLGGEEQFF	TGCGCCAGCAGCTTGGGGGGCGAAGAGCAGTTCTTC
NA	TRBV11-2	once	TRBJ2-1	CASSPGTYNEQFF	TGTGCCAGCAGCCCTGGGACATACAATGAGCAGTTCTTC
NA	TRBV7-2	NA	TRBJ2-7	CASSLGVSQGFYEQYF	TGTGCCAGCAGCTTAGGGGTGTCACAGGGTTTCTACGAGCAGTACTTC
NA	TRBV23-1	few	TRBJ2-7	CARTTGYF	TGCGCCAGAACGACAGGGTACTTC
TRBD1	TRBV7-2	NA	TRBJ1-1	CASTIGGQGNTEAFF	TGTGCCAGCACCATTGGGGGACAGGGGAACACTGAAGCTTTCTTT
NA	TRBV2	NA	TRBJ2-7	CASSVGREKQYF	TGTGCCAGCAGTGTGGGCAGGGAAAAGCAGTACTTC
NA	TRBV5-6	NA	TRBJ1-2	CASSLRQGRTF	TGTGCCAGCAGCTTGCGGCAGGGGCGGACCTTC
TRBD1	TRBV6-1	NA	TRBJ2-5	CASRSRDRAQETQYF	TGTGCCAGCAGAAGCCGGGACAGGGCCCAAGAGACCCAGTACTTC
NA	TRBV19	NA	TRBJ2-5	CASSRPGMGETQYF	TGTGCCAGTAGTCGGCCGGGGATGGGGGAGACCCAGTACTTC
TRBD2	TRBV9	NA	TRBJ2-7	CASSVAGGVSYEQYF	TGTGCCAGCAGCGTAGCCGGGGGGGTGTCCTACGAGCAGTACTTC
TRBD2	TRBV27	few	TRBJ2-7	CASSPDLAGAYEQYF	TGTGCCAGCAGCCCCGACCTAGCGGGGGCCTACGAGCAGTACTTC
TRBD1	TRBV12-5	few	TRBJ1-1	CASGPGQGGTEAFF	TGTGCTAGTGGACCTGGACAGGGGGGCACTGAAGCTTTCTTT
TRBD1	TRBV7-8	NA	TRBJ2-5	CASSLGTEQETQYF	TGTGCCAGCAGCTTGGGGACAGAACAAGAGACCCAGTACTTC
NA	TRBV7-9	NA	TRBJ1-3	CSSSAPALGARSGNTIYF	TGTTCCAGCAGCGCCCCTGCGTTGGGAGCTCGCTCTGGAAACACCATATATTTT